One sample yielded the 10 T cell receptor beta chains listed below, sequenced in a study of cytomegalovirus exposure and HLA in healthy donors. Researchers ran the PCR with 60 Vbeta and 13 Jbeta primers. TCRdb's copy holds only in-frame clones and misses some; the assay was immunoSEQ multiplex PCR. The data hold roughly 180,000 clones, with about four fifths observed a single time. The sequenced sample was PBMCs. The receptors come from a woman between 25 and 40 years old in good health and CMV-seronegative.

The V call is TRBV27, the J call TRBJ2-3, with TRBD2 matching over 14 bases. This CDR3 is built from 17 residues. V shed 7 bases and J 5 bases; nucleotides not matched to a gene: 11. Germline loops: CDR1 MNHEY, CDR2 SMNVEV (reference sequence). CDR3 residues: CASTLKGLAGDGDTQYF. CDR3 DNA: TGTGCCAGCACCTTAAAGGGACTAGCGGGGGATGGAGATACGCAGTATTTT.

The chain uses TRBV9 and TRBJ1-2; a possible D gene is TRBD1 (5 bases). Germline CDR1 and CDR2: SGDLS and YYNGEE. The CDR3 contains 15 residues. Trimming took 2 bases from V and 2 from J, leaving 13 bases between them. CDR3 amino acids: CASSVVSGGNYGYTF. The CDR3 DNA follows: TGTGCCAGCAGCGTTGTGTCTGGGGGGAACTATGGCTACACCTTC.

This chain links TRBV5-1 with TRBJ2-7; 9 nucleotides align to TRBD1. The length of the CDR3 is 14 residues. The V gene's germline CDR1 is SGHRS and CDR2 YFSETQ. Trimming removed 3 bases from V and 5 bases from J; junction bases left unmatched: 6. The CDR3 bases are TGCGCCAGCAGCTCACAGGGGGCGGCGGACGAGCAGTACTTC. Translation: CASSSQGAADEQYF.

This clone has more than one count but fewer than ten. V and J are TRBV6-1 and TRBJ1-2; tentative D call: TRBD1 (5 bases). The length of the CDR3 is 15 residues. Germline V gene sequence: CDR1 MNHNS, CDR2 SASEGT. V was trimmed by 10 bases and J by 4 bases, leaving 22 bases between them. In DNA form, the CDR3 reads TGTGCCACAGGGCAGTCGCAACCCCCCTTCTATGGCTACACCTTC. As protein: CATGQSQPPFYGYTF.

This clone has a handful of counts. The rearrangement joins TRBV7-9 to TRBJ1-1; TRBD1 matches 8 bases. The germline gives CDR1 SEHNR, CDR2 FQNEAQ (reference sequence). V gave up 5 bases and J gave up 0 bases; unmatched junction bases: 8. This CDR3 contains 16 residues. CDR3 residues: CASSPAGGRMNTEAFF. The CDR3 DNA sequence: TGTGCCAGCAGCCCAGCAGGGGGCAGGATGAACACTGAAGCTTTCTTT.

The CDR3 here is CASSENWGLDTEAFF. The CDR3 nucleotides read TGCGCCAGCAGTGAGAACTGGGGGCTGGACACTGAAGCTTTCTTT. The V and J genes are TRBV10-2 and TRBJ1-1, with D perhaps matching TRBD1 (6 bases). Germline loops: CDR1 WSHSY, CDR2 SAAADI. V lost 2 bases to trimming and J lost 3 bases, with 13 bases between them. The CDR3 has 15 amino acids.

The genes are TRBV9 and TRBJ2-2; D might be TRBD1 (7 bases). V shed 0 bases and J shed 2 bases, with 20 bases lying between them. From germline, CDR1 is SGDLS and CDR2 YYNGEE. This CDR3 comprises 19 residues. The CDR3 loop is CASSVGGGTAKSNTGELFF. CDR3 bases: TGTGCCAGCAGCGTAGGAGGGGGGACAGCGAAAAGTAACACCGGGGAGCTGTTTTTT.

The rearrangement joins TRBV30 to TRBJ2-1; 7 nucleotides match TRBD1. The germline V gene has CDR1 GTSNPN and CDR2 SVGIG (reference sequence). V lost 2 bases and J lost 5; bases outside the gene matches: 9. The CDR3 covers 15 residues. As DNA, the CDR3 is TGTGCCTGGAGTCCCTACTCCACAGGGGACAATGAGCAGTTCTTC. It translates to CAWSPYSTGDNEQFF.

This clone was detected a few times. The rearrangement uses TRBV30 and TRBJ2-7, with 7 positions matching TRBD1. Germline values: CDR1 GTSNPN, CDR2 SVGIG (reference sequence). Trimming at V came to 2 bases and at J to 5 bases, leaving 0 bases not matched to a gene. There are 11 residues in the CDR3. CDR3 nucleotide sequence: TGTGCCTGGAGTCAGGGGGACGAGCAGTACTTC. It codes for CAWSQGDEQYF.

The chain is built from TRBV5-1 and TRBJ1-4; D is perhaps TRBD1 (6 bases). Germline V gene data show CDR1 as SGHRS and CDR2 as YFSETQ. V was pared by 2 bases and J by 6 bases, with 11 bases between. The CDR3 consists of 14 residues. For the CDR3, the DNA is TGCGCCAGCAGCTTACAGGGTTGGGATGAAAAACTGTTTTTT. This gives the protein CASSLQGWDEKLFF. The whole variable domain, filled in from reference TRBV5-1 and TRBJ1-4, reads KAGVTQTPRYLIKTRGQQVTLSCSPISGHRSVSWYQQTPGQGLQFLFEYFSETQRNKGNFPGRFSGRQFSNSRSEMNVSTLELGDSALYLCASSLQGWDEKLFFGSGTQLSVL.